The present entry profiles one TCR beta chain with its context. The source of the sample is a study of T cells in Graves' hyperthyroidism and ophthalmopathy. RNA transcripts were the template for amplifying TCR beta CDR3 regions. The study used the HTBI primer set for a first-round RT-PCR of the TCR CDR3. Via MiXCR, TCRdb re-called the multiplex PCR reads, giving one row per CDR3 protein. The table shows more than 350,000 distinct CDR3 sequences, with about 18% occurring only once. The sequence was collected from a woman aged 25 to 39 with Graves' hyperthyroidism that later progressed to Graves' ophthalmopathy. Material: blood.

The CDR3 DNA sequence: TGTGCCAGCAGCTCCGGGGCTAGCAGGGCCACAGATACGCAGTATTTT. Encoded protein: CASSSGASRATDTQYF. The V call is TRBV11-3, the J call TRBJ2-3, with D possibly being TRBD1 or TRBD2 (5 bases each). Germline loops: CDR1 SGHNT, CDR2 YENEEA. The CDR3 sequence is 16 residues long. V lost 4 bases and J 2 bases, leaving 16 bases between the germline ends.